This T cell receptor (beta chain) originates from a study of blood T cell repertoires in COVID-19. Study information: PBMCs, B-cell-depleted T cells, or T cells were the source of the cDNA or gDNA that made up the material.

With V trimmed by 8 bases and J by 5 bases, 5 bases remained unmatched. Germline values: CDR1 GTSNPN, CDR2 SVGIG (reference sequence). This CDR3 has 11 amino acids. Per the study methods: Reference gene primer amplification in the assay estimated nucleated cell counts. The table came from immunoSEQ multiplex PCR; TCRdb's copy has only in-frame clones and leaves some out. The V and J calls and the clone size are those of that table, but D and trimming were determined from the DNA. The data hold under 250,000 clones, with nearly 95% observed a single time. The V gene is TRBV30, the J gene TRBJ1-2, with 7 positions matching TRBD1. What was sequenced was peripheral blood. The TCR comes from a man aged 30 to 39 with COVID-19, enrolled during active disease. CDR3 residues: CAGGTEYGYTF. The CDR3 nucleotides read TGTGCCGGTGGGACAGAGTATGGCTACACCTTC.